The 16 T cell receptor beta chains below all came from one sample that was sequenced in a study of response to subunit inactivated influenza vaccine. A single record per CDR3 protein comes from TCRdb applying MiXCR to the RT-PCR reads. This table holds around 500,000 distinct CDR3 sequences, 11% found once. Specimen: PBMCs from blood, collected 45 days after vaccination. These receptors all stem from a man aged 50-60 years who received an inactivated influenza vaccine.

This chain uses TRBV19 with TRBJ2-5; 7 nucleotides line up with TRBD2. The CDR3 is made up of 15 amino acids. V shed 5 bases, J shed 5 bases, and the junction held 11 bases outside the gene matches. The germline V gene encodes CDR1 LNHDA and CDR2 SQIVND (reference sequence). The CDR3 DNA is TGTGCCAGTAGTGACCTCGCGGGGGTTAAGGAGACCCAGTACTTC. As protein: CASSDLAGVKETQYF.

This clonotype was found a few times. The chain couples TRBV25-1 to TRBJ2-3; TRBD2 aligns across 9 bases. The junction had 5 bases not matched to a gene; V was cut back by 4 bases and J by 0 bases. The CDR3 is 16 residues long. Germline V CDR1 and CDR2: MGHDK, SYGVNS. Here the CDR3 DNA reads TGTGCCAGCAGTGCTCTAGCGGGGCTTAGCACAGATACGCAGTATTTT. Residues: CASSALAGLSTDTQYF.

This chain links TRBV20-1 with TRBJ2-7, with D perhaps TRBD2 (7 bases). In germline, CDR1 is DFQATT, CDR2 SNEGSKA (reference sequence). This CDR3 contains 16 residues. Trimming cost V 0 bases and J 3 bases, with 18 bases left between them. The CDR3 loop is CSARDGGEGDLYEQYF. DNA for the CDR3: TGCAGTGCTAGAGATGGCGGGGAGGGGGACCTCTACGAGCAGTACTTC.

The chain has TRBV5-1 and TRBJ1-4, with a weak D call TRBD1 (6 bases). The CDR3 has 15 amino acids. V was pared by 4 bases and J by 5 bases, with 15 bases between. Per the germline V gene, CDR1 is SGHRS and CDR2 is YFSETQ. Here the CDR3 DNA reads TGCGCCAGCAGCGGAGGACAGATTTTGAATGAAAAACTGTTTTTT. This sequence encodes CASSGGQILNEKLFF.

Turning to this clonotype: No conserved phenylalanine or tryptophan ends this CDR3, so it is likely a read error. This chain uses TRBV5-6 with TRBJ2-5; 8 bases are a match to TRBD2. This CDR3 region has 15 residues. V shed 2 bases, J shed 4 bases, and the junction held 7 bases outside the gene matches. Germline values: CDR1 SGHDT, CDR2 YYEEEE. In DNA, the CDR3 is TGTGCCAGCAGCTTAGCGGGGGAGGTCCGAGAGACCCAGTACCTC. Protein: CASSLAGEVRETQYL.

V is TRBV5-1 and J is TRBJ1-1; a weak D match, TRBD1 (6 bases). The V gene's germline CDR1 is SGHRS and CDR2 YFSETQ. Trimming removed 0 bases from V and 1 base from J, with 10 bases in between. This CDR3 region has 15 residues. Written as DNA, the CDR3 is TGCGCCAGCAGCTTGGTGGGACACCAGAACACTGAAGCTTTCTTT. Amino acids: CASSLVGHQNTEAFF.

The chain combines TRBV7-9 with TRBJ2-5; TRBD1 might be the D (6 bases). From germline, CDR1 is SEHNR and CDR2 FQNEAQ (reference sequence). CDR3 length: 16 residues. Deletions cut 5 bases from V and 4 bases from J, with 20 bases between. The CDR3 region is CASSTIGIGRGETQYF. CDR3 nucleotides: TGTGCCAGCAGCACCATCGGGATTGGCAGGGGAGAGACCCAGTACTTC. The whole variable domain, filled in from reference TRBV7-9 and TRBJ2-5, reads DTGVSQNPRHKITKRGQNVTFRCDPISEHNRLYWYRQTLGQGPEFLTYFQNEAQLEKSRLLSDRFSAERPKGSFSTLEIQRTEQGDSAMYLCASSTIGIGRGETQYFGPGTRLLVL.

This clonotype occurred many times. The chain is built from TRBV5-6 and TRBJ1-2; possible D gene TRBD1, 5 bases. Per germline, CDR1 SGHDT and CDR2 YYEEEE. This CDR3 contains 15 residues. Trimming took off 3 bases at V and 0 bases at J, with 12 bases between the two ends. The CDR3 loop is CASSSAGGPNYGYTF. In DNA form, the CDR3 reads TGTGCCAGCAGCTCGGCGGGGGGACCTAACTATGGCTACACCTTC.

The table lists this clonotype with a few counts. V is TRBV2 and J is TRBJ2-5; a possible D gene is TRBD2 (5 bases). V lost 4 bases to trimming and J lost 4 bases, with 13 bases between them. Germline lookup yields CDR1 SNHLY and CDR2 FYNNEI. The CDR3 is 14 residues long. CDR3 loop: CASSGGAVRETQYF. The DNA for the CDR3 is TGTGCCAGCAGTGGGGGAGCTGTTCGAGAGACCCAGTACTTC.

Of note for this clonotype: At one of its ends the junction is not consistent with the germline gene, which may arise from a read error. V usage is TRBV12-3 or TRBV12-4 and J usage is TRBJ1-6; no definite D call. The CDR3 spans 15 residues. This CDR3 is CASSLDGDYNPPLHF. CDR3 sequence (DNA): TGTGCCAGCAGTTTGGATGGAGACTATAATCCACCCCTCCACTTT.

This clonotype was counted at least ten times. The chain combines TRBV6-2 or TRBV6-3 with TRBJ1-2; 7 nucleotides align to TRBD1. Trimming cost V 6 bases and J 0 bases; bases outside gene matches: 4. This CDR3 has 14 residues. Per germline, CDR1 MNHEY and CDR2 SVGEGT. Here the CDR3 DNA reads TGTGCCAGCAGCCACGGGACAGCTAACTATGGCTACACCTTC. This sequence encodes CASSHGTANYGYTF.

This clonotype was recorded at least ten times. The chain has TRBV12-3 or TRBV12-4 and TRBJ2-1; 16 bases match TRBD2. The CDR3 contains 14 residues. J was trimmed by 15 bases and V by 7 bases; bases with no gene match: 9. CDR3: CASTPGLAGGIRFF. DNA for the CDR3: TGTGCCAGCACCCCGGGACTAGCGGGGGGGATTAGGTTCTTC.

This clonotype was counted many times. V is TRBV20-1 and J is TRBJ2-3, with D maybe TRBD2 (7 bases). The germline V and J ends were trimmed by 3 bases and 5 bases, with 18 bases remaining between them. Germline values: CDR1 DFQATT, CDR2 SNEGSKA (reference sequence). CDR3 size: 15 residues. CDR3 residues: CSASGLGGAVDTQYF. CDR3 DNA: TGCAGTGCTAGCGGCCTAGGGGGGGCAGTAGATACGCAGTATTTT.

The chain joins TRBV12-3 or TRBV12-4 to TRBJ1-2, with a possible D match to TRBD1 (5 bases). The V end lost 7 bases, the J end lost 4 bases, and 16 bases lay between the germline ends. The CDR3 runs to 14 residues. CDR3 protein: CASNQRGPFYGYTF. The CDR3 bases are TGTGCCAGCAACCAGAGGGGACCCTTCTATGGCTACACCTTC.

The V call is TRBV6-1, the J call TRBJ2-7; tentatively, D is TRBD2 (6 bases). Trimming left V 6 bases short and J 2 bases short, with 17 bases between. Per germline, CDR1 MNHNS and CDR2 SASEGT. The CDR3 length is 15 residues. In DNA, the CDR3 is TGTGCCAGCAGCCCCGGGGGAGCCGTTCCCTACGAGCAGTACTTC. It specifies CASSPGGAVPYEQYF.

This clonotype was observed many times. V is TRBV12-3 or TRBV12-4 and J is TRBJ2-7, with 8 bases aligning to TRBD1. The V and J ends lost 6 bases and 2 bases, in that order; junction bases with no gene match: 6. The CDR3 covers 14 residues. The CDR3 coding sequence is TGTGCCAGCAGAGTAAAGGGACAGGCCTACGAGCAGTACTTC. Its protein is CASRVKGQAYEQYF.